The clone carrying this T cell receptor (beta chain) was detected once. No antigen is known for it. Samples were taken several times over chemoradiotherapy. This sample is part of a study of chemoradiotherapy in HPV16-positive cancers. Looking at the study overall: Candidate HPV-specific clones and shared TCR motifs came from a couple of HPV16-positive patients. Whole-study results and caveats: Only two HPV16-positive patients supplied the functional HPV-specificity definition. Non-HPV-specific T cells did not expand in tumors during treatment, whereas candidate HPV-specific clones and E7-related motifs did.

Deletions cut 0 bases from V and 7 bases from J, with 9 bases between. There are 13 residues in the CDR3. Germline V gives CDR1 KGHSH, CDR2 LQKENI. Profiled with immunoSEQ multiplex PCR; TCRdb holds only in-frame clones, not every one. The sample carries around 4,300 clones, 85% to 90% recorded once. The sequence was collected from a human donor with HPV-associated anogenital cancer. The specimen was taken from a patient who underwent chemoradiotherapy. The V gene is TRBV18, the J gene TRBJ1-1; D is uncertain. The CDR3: CASSPPMAREAFF. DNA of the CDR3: TGTGCCAGCTCACCACCAATGGCCCGTGAAGCTTTCTTT.